This T cell receptor (beta chain) came from a study of tumor-infiltrating lymphocytes in primary liver carcinoma. Study as a whole: Resection treated the patients' primary liver carcinoma. Ages ranged from 30 to 69, with HCC or mixed HCC-cholangiocarcinoma. Each of the samples returned roughly 3.5 to 8 million productive TCRbeta reads (a yield similar across tissue types).

Blood RNA originated from unsorted whole blood, with germline DNA additionally extracted. Study findings and constraints: Pairs of tumor regions overlapped more than tumor-adjacent and tumor-blood pairs did.

Germline CDR1 and CDR2: SGHAT and FQNNGV. The CDR3 contains 15 residues. The trim removed 5 bases at V and 2 bases at J, leaving 5 bases unmatched. TCR beta cDNA was made from 450 to 500 ng total RNA with a constant-region primer. Slightly modified ARM-PCR, run as three nested multiplex PCR rounds, produced the TCR beta libraries. Investigators reported that the first two PCR rounds, at roughly 10 cycles each, used TRBV1-TRBV30 forward primers with a C-beta reverse primer. TCRdb recomputed calls from the multiplex PCR reads with MiXCR, one row per CDR3 protein. The sample holds about 310,000 distinct CDR3 sequences, over 55% seen once. This clonotype appeared many times. Its antigen is as yet unknown.

Sample: peripheral blood. This TCR came from a man aged 35-49 years with primary liver carcinoma and hepatitis B virus infection. The gene calls are TRBV11-2 and TRBJ2-1; 8 bases line up with TRBD1. CDR3 DNA sequence: TGTGCCAGCAGCCTTGACAGGGGACCCTACAATGAGCAGTTCTTC. Translating it yields CASSLDRGPYNEQFF.